This T cell receptor beta chain was sequenced in a study of cytomegalovirus exposure and HLA in healthy donors. Study overall: Unique TCRs from HLA-typed donors, 65 million to 85 million of them, were held in an early data release. General study findings and limits: Earlier analysis looked at TCR beta V segments, and most were productive about 90% or about 30% of the time. Certain indistinguishable V segments, among them TRBV6-2 and TRBV6-3, were excluded. Available immune exposure information covered CMV serostatus only.

V was pared by 5 bases and J by 0 bases, with 17 bases between. Germline CDR1 reads SEHNR; CDR2 reads FQNEAQ (reference sequence). The CDR3 has 17 residues. With regard to this clone: Antigen: not known.

PCR primers comprised 60 Vbeta and 13 Jbeta primers. The repertoire was sequenced with immunoSEQ multiplex PCR; TCRdb's copy has only in-frame clones and lacks some. This sample has around 140,000 clones, with approximately 77% found just once. Sample: PBMCs. The sequence derives from a woman between 35 and 50 years old in good health and CMV-seronegative. J is TRBJ2-1 and V is TRBV7-9, with D maybe TRBD2 (5 bases). The CDR3 region is CASSLTDSVFSYNEQFF. CDR3 DNA: TGTGCCAGCAGCCTAACAGATAGCGTCTTCTCCTACAATGAGCAGTTCTTC.